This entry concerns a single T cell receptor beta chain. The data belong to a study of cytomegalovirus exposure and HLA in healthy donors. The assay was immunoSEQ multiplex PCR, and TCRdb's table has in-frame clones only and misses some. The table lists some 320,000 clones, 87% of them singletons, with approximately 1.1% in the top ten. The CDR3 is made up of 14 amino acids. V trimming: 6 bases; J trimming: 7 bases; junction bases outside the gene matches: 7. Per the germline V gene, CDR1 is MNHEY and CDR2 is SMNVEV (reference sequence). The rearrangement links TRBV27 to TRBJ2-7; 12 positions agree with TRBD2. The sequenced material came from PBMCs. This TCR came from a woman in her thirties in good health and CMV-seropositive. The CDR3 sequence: CASRRLAGVLEQYF. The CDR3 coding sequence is TGTGCCAGCAGACGACTAGCGGGAGTGCTTGAGCAGTACTTC.